This T cell receptor (beta chain) derives from a study of cytomegalovirus exposure and HLA in healthy donors. Broader study findings: A later analysis found that most CMV-associated TCR beta chains appeared HLA-restricted. The authors confirmed in vitro that a few CMV-associated chains were specific for CMV antigens. Fewer N-insertions than the approximately 700-donor mean were reportedly shown by an Asian-associated ancestry cluster in a later analysis. TCR beta V- and J-gene trimming was later associated with a missense DCLRE1C variant.

This PCR relied on a set of 60 Vbeta primers and 13 Jbeta primers. Libraries were prepared by immunoSEQ multiplex PCR; TCRdb keeps only in-frame clonotypes and omits some of them. The sample lists over 100,000 clones, around four fifths occurring once. As regards this clone: The antigen is unknown.

The TCR sequence derives from a male donor in good health and CMV-seronegative. Source material: PBMCs.

This CDR3 reads CASSSHTDRGQVDEQFF. CDR3 coding DNA: TGTGCCAGCAGTTCTCACACTGACAGGGGGCAGGTGGATGAGCAGTTCTTC. The chain recombines TRBV28 with TRBJ2-1; 10 nucleotides agree with TRBD1. Trimming cost V 4 bases and J 8 bases; bases outside gene matches: 14. This CDR3 is 17 amino acids long. The germline V gene encodes CDR1 MDHEN and CDR2 SYDVKM.